Listed below are T cell receptor beta chains from one sample, sequenced in a study of blood T cells in healthy people across ages. TCRdb reprocessed the 5' RACE reads via MiXCR and lists one record per CDR3 protein. The table lists some 800,000 distinct CDR3 sequences, approximately 25% of them singletons. These data were also filed under a second study, of T cells of mothers and their children.

What was sequenced was blood. The receptors derive from a boy younger than 18 in good health. CDR3s include the opening cysteine and the closing phenylalanine or tryptophan. Each record gives: CDR3 length, J gene, clone size, V gene, D gene, CDR3 DNA, CDR3 protein. The D gene is left open where the match is weak. The listing skips clone size in some rows; elsewhere it reads once, few, many or a size class.

16,TRBJ1-5,few,TRBV20-1,-,TGCAGTGCTAGTCTAGACATATCCTATAGCAATCAGCCCCAGCATTTT,CSASLDISYSNQPQHF
12,TRBJ2-7,-,TRBV7-9,-,TGTGCCAGCGTCTCAGAGGGCTCCGAGCAGTACTTC,CASVSEGSEQYF
13,TRBJ2-4,-,TRBV7-2,-,TGTGCCAGCAGGACAGCGGCCTTGAACATTCAGTACTTC,CASRTAALNIQYF
17,TRBJ2-1,few,TRBV7-9,TRBD1,TGTGCCAGCAGCACAAGATCGCCGGGACAGGGGCACAATGAGCAGTTCTTC,CASSTRSPGQGHNEQFF
15,TRBJ1-2,-,TRBV7-9,TRBD1,TGTGCCAGCAGCTTCTACAGGGGGGGCAACTATGGCTACACCTTC,CASSFYRGGNYGYTF
14,TRBJ1-2,many,TRBV28,-,TGTGCCAGCAGTCTTAAACCGGGGCCCTATGGCTACACCTTC,CASSLKPGPYGYTF
16,TRBJ2-1,few,TRBV12-3/TRBV12-4,-,TGTGCCAGCAGTTTTGGCCAGGGTAGCTCCTACAATGAGCAGTTCTTC,CASSFGQGSSYNEQFF
16,TRBJ2-6,few,TRBV12-3/TRBV12-4,-,TGTGCCAGCAGTTTCGGTTGGAGCTCTGGGGCCAACATCCTGACTTTC,CASSFGWSSGANILTF
13,TRBJ2-4,-,TRBV12-5,-,TGTGCTAGTGGTTTGCAAGCTGGCCGACATCAGTACTTC,CASGLQAGRHQYF
11,TRBJ1-2,few,TRBV29-1,-,TGCAGCGTCTTACGGGAGTATGGCTACACCTTC,CSVLREYGYTF
16,TRBJ2-5,-,TRBV5-5,TRBD2,TGTGCCAGCAGCCCCCGACGTGTACTAGCGGGAGTAACCCAGTACTTC,CASSPRRVLAGVTQYF
19,TRBJ2-5,-,TRBV6-1,TRBD2,TGTGCCAGCACCAAAAGGAGACTAGCGGGAGGATGGGGACAAGAGACCCAGTACTTC,CASTKRRLAGGWGQETQYF
14,TRBJ1-1,-,TRBV5-5,-,TGTGCCAGCAGCCCGGCCATGCGAAGTACATTGGCTTCCTTT,CASSPAMRSTLASF
13,TRBJ2-5,few,TRBV7-9,-,TGTGCCAGCAGCTCAGACACCCAAGAGACCCAGCACTTC,CASSSDTQETQHF
13,TRBJ1-2,-,TRBV20-1,TRBD1,TGCAGTGCTAGGCCGACAGGGGACTATGGCTACACCTTC,CSARPTGDYGYTF
16,TRBJ2-5,-,TRBV7-2,TRBD1,TGTGCCAGCAGCTTAGGCACAGGGGGGTACCAAGAGACCCAGTACTTC,CASSLGTGGYQETQYF
13,TRBJ1-2,-,TRBV9,-,TGTGCCAGCAGCCCGGCCGGTTTAGGGGGCTACACCTTC,CASSPAGLGGYTF
12,TRBJ2-5,-,TRBV28,-,TGTGCCAGCACGGGGGATGCTGAGTCCCAGTACTTC,CASTGDAESQYF
14,TRBJ2-1,-,TRBV4-3,-,TGCGCCAGCAGCCAAGATTGGCAGAACAATGAGCAGTTCTTC,CASSQDWQNNEQFF
15,TRBJ2-1,-,TRBV28,-,TGTGCCAGTACCTCATCTAGGCTCGGGAACAATGAGCAGTTCTTC,CASTSSRLGNNEQFF
15,TRBJ2-5,-,TRBV28,TRBD2,TGTGCCAGCAGTTTTGGTACTAGCGTGGGGGAGACCCAGTACTTC,CASSFGTSVGETQYF
14,TRBJ1-4,-,TRBV6-6,-,TGTGCCAGCAGTCTCCGCGGGGGCAATGAAAAACTGTTTTTT,CASSLRGGNEKLFF